A single sample gave rise to the 22 T cell receptor beta chains below, sequenced in a study of molecular identifiers for immune sequencing clone quantification. TCRdb re-called the PCR reads through MiXCR, storing one row per CDR3 protein. The table lists 62,000 or so distinct CDR3 sequences, 15% to 20% of them singletons. Sequencing used naive CD8+ T cells from blood, with Jurkat cell RNA spiked in. The subset is: FACS-sorted CD8+CD4-CCR7+CD45RA+ naive T cells. The receptors derive from a human donor in good health. Some libraries in this study had Jurkat cell RNA spiked in.

V usage is TRBV27 and J usage is TRBJ2-1, with TRBD2 matching 11 bases. CDR1 and CDR2 from the germline V gene are MNHEY and SMNVEV (reference sequence). J was trimmed by 6 bases and V by 1 base; bases with no gene match: 2. The CDR3 is 15 amino acids. The CDR3 reads CASSLWLAGGNEQFF. Written as DNA, the CDR3 is TGTGCCAGCAGTTTATGGCTAGCGGGGGGCAATGAGCAGTTCTTC.

This clonotype was picked up a small number of times. The chain has TRBV3-1 and TRBJ2-3; TRBD2 might be the D (5 bases). The CDR3 is 15 residues long. V was trimmed by 1 base and J by 4 bases, leaving 12 bases between them. The germline V gene encodes CDR1 LGHDT and CDR2 YNNKEL (reference sequence). CDR3 bases: TGTGCCAGCAGCCAAGTTCGAGCGGATCCAGATACGCAGTATTTT. Its protein product is CASSQVRADPDTQYF.

This clonotype was found a few times. The chain employs TRBV4-1 and TRBJ1-1; D uncertain. Trimming cost V 1 base and J 1 base, with 10 bases left between them. Looked up from germline, CDR1 is MGHRA and CDR2 is YSYEKL. The CDR3 has 15 residues. Here the CDR3 reads CASSQVGFGNTEAFF. CDR3 nucleotide sequence: TGCGCCAGCAGCCAAGTGGGATTTGGGAACACTGAAGCTTTCTTT.

This clonotype was seen at least ten times. The chain joins TRBV6-6 to TRBJ1-4, with 7 bases fitting TRBD1. This CDR3 spans 17 amino acids. Trimming removed 1 base from V and 4 bases from J; junction bases left unmatched: 9. Germline V gene data show CDR1 as MNHNY and CDR2 as SVGAGI (reference sequence). CDR3 sequence (DNA): TGTGCCAGCAGTTACTACCCAGGGACAGAACATAATGAAAAACTGTTTTTT. As protein: CASSYYPGTEHNEKLFF.

This clonotype turned up a few times. The CDR3 loop reads CSVLGHPLAFGYTF. DNA of the CDR3: TGCAGCGTTTTGGGCCATCCCTTGGCATTTGGCTACACCTTC. The rearrangement joins TRBV29-1 to TRBJ1-2; D is unresolved. With 5 bases removed from V and 7 bases from J, the gap between germline ends came to 20 bases. The CDR3 loop spans 14 amino acids. Per germline, CDR1 SQVTM and CDR2 ANQGSEA.

Notes on this clonotype: A much larger clonotype is one base distant, so this may be a read error. This chain links TRBV7-9 with TRBJ1-6; TRBD1 might be the D (5 bases). Germline V gene sequence: CDR1 SEHNR, CDR2 FQNEAQ (reference sequence). The CDR3 consists of 12 residues. The CDR3 nucleotides are TGTGCCACCAGAGGGGTTAATACACCCCTCCACTTT. This gives the protein CATRGVNTPLHF. The full variable domain, its missing parts supplied by reference TRBV7-9 and TRBJ1-6, is DTGVSQNPRHKITKRGQNVTFRCDPISEHNRLYWYRQTLGQGPEFLTYFQNEAQLEKSRLLSDRFSAERPKGSFSTLEIQRTEQGDSAMYLCATRGVNTPLHFGNGTRLTVT.

The sample holds many counts of this clonotype. The chain is built from TRBV27 and TRBJ2-7; D is uncertain. The germline V gene encodes CDR1 MNHEY and CDR2 SMNVEV (reference sequence). CDR3 length equals 11 residues. V was pared by 6 bases and J by 5 bases, with 8 bases between. The CDR3 DNA reads as TGTGCCAGCAGGACTTATGACGAGCAGTACTTC. This encodes CASRTYDEQYF.

A note on this clonotype: This may arise from a read error, as a much more abundant clone is one base away. The CDR3 spells CASSYSRRPYERYF. CDR3 DNA sequence: TGTGCCAGCAGTTACTCGAGACGGCCCTACGAGCGGTACTTC. The chain uses TRBV6-5 and TRBJ2-7; D call uncertain. CDR3 length: 14 residues. Germline V lookup: CDR1 MNHEY, CDR2 SVGAGI.

For this clonotype: The CDR3 carries no conserved terminal phenylalanine or tryptophan, so it likely arises from a read error. The chain has TRBV7-2 and TRBJ2-5; 11 positions agree with TRBD1. The CDR3 covers 16 residues. The germline V gene has CDR1 SGHTA and CDR2 FQGNSA. V lost 5 bases, J lost 5 bases, and 10 bases stayed unmatched. CDR3 DNA: TGTGCCAGCAGCGAGGTCGGACAGGGGGCTCTGGAGACCCAGTACCTC. Protein product: CASSEVGQGALETQYL.

This clonotype was seen at least ten times. The rearrangement joins TRBV7-9 to TRBJ2-3; no clear D. The CDR3 has 13 residues. Looked up from germline, CDR1 is SEHNR and CDR2 is FQNEAQ (reference sequence). V was cut by 1 base and J by 6 bases, with 8 bases left in between. The CDR3 bases are TGTGCCAGCAGCTTAGAATTGGTGGATACGCAGTATTTT. As protein: CASSLELVDTQYF.

Worth noting for this clonotype: Being one base from a much bigger clone, this may be a read error. The gene calls are TRBV6-2 or TRBV6-3 and TRBJ2-2; D might be TRBD2 (5 bases). The CDR3 sequence is 13 residues long. Germline values: CDR1 MNHEY, CDR2 SVGEGT. The CDR3 is CASSYVFTGEPFF. In nucleotides, the CDR3 is TGTGCCAGCAGTTACGTGTTTACCGGGGAGCCGTTTTTT.

This clonotype has a count of ten or more. The chain couples TRBV11-3 to TRBJ2-2; D is perhaps TRBD1 (7 bases). Trimming cost V 3 bases and J 7 bases, with 15 bases left between them. Germline CDR1 and CDR2: SGHNT and YENEEA. The CDR3 is made up of 15 amino acids. This chain's CDR3 is CASSFMEGAGGELFF. In nucleotides, the CDR3 is TGTGCCAGCAGCTTCATGGAGGGGGCCGGCGGGGAGCTGTTTTTT.

This clonotype has ten or more counts. The chain links TRBV28 to TRBJ2-5; 8 bases line up with TRBD1. The CDR3 spans 14 residues. Germline V gene data show CDR1 as MDHEN and CDR2 as SYDVKM. Losses at the gene ends were 6 bases for V and 0 bases for J; bases not matched to a gene: 3. This CDR3 is CASRNRGYQETQYF. As DNA, the CDR3 is TGTGCCAGCAGGAACAGGGGGTACCAAGAGACCCAGTACTTC.

The V gene is TRBV10-3, the J gene TRBJ2-5; D is ambiguous. The CDR3 sequence is 14 residues long. V lost 3 bases, J lost 5 bases, and 13 bases lay in between. Germline CDR1 is ENHRY and CDR2 is SYGVKD. CDR3 in DNA: TGTGCCATCAGTGACCCCCCGGGTGGGGAGACCCAGTACTTC. This sequence encodes CAISDPPGGETQYF.

The table lists this clonotype with many counts. V is TRBV7-2 and J is TRBJ2-7; 9 bases are a match to TRBD1. The trim removed 4 bases at V and 5 bases at J, leaving 9 bases unmatched. The CDR3 is 15 residues long. The germline gives CDR1 SGHTA, CDR2 FQGNSA. CDR3 in amino acids: CASSSPGTGYNEQYF. In nucleotides, the CDR3 is TGTGCCAGCAGCTCTCCCGGGACAGGGTACAACGAGCAGTACTTC.

This clonotype has more than one count but fewer than ten. This clone may be a read error of a much larger clone one base away. The CDR3 does not end in the conserved phenylalanine or tryptophan, so this is likely a read error. CDR3 bases: TGCAGTGCTAGAGAGAGGGGCTCCTACAATGAGCAGTTCCTC. Protein sequence: CSARERGSYNEQFL. The V and J genes are TRBV20-1 and TRBJ2-1; D possibly matches TRBD1 or TRBD2 (5 bases each). CDR1 and CDR2 from the germline V gene are DFQATT and SNEGSKA (reference sequence). The CDR3 is 14 amino acids. Deletions cut 0 bases from V and 0 bases from J, with 6 bases between.

This clonotype has just a few counts. The CDR3 loop is CSADAGTSVNEQFF. The CDR3 nucleotides read TGCAGTGCCGACGCCGGGACTAGCGTCAATGAGCAGTTCTTC. The chain recombines TRBV20-1 with TRBJ2-1; 10 positions match TRBD2. CDR1 DFQATT and CDR2 SNEGSKA come from the germline V gene (reference sequence). This CDR3 region has 14 residues. V gave up 6 bases and J gave up 6 bases; unmatched junction bases: 8.

This clonotype was found a few times. The chain carries TRBV30 and TRBJ2-1, with a weak D call TRBD2 (5 bases). V gave up 0 bases and J gave up 6 bases, with 9 bases separating them. The CDR3 loop spans 13 amino acids. Germline V CDR1 and CDR2: GTSNPN, SVGIG (reference sequence). CDR3 sequence: CAWSVGGLNEQFF. CDR3 bases: TGTGCCTGGAGTGTAGGAGGACTCAATGAGCAGTTCTTC.

The CDR3 is CASSYSWLAETPTYNEQFF. The DNA for the CDR3 is TGTGCCAGCAGTTACTCGTGGCTAGCGGAGACCCCCACCTACAATGAGCAGTTCTTC. This chain links TRBV6-2 or TRBV6-3 with TRBJ2-1; 7 bases fit TRBD2. V lost 0 bases to trimming and J lost 2 bases; unmatched junction nucleotides: 13. CDR3 length: 19 amino acids. CDR1 is MNHEY, CDR2 SVGEGT, per germline.

The chain carries TRBV27 and TRBJ1-1; D not resolved. CDR3 size: 13 residues. Trimming took 4 bases from V and 1 from J, leaving 7 bases between them. From germline, CDR1 is MNHEY and CDR2 SMNVEV (reference sequence). The CDR3 protein is CASSSSPNTEAFF. For the CDR3, the DNA is TGTGCCAGCAGTTCAAGCCCGAACACTGAAGCTTTCTTT.

CDR3 sequence reads: CASSQTSGGGTDTQYF. For the CDR3, the DNA is TGTGCCAGCAGCCAAACTAGCGGAGGCGGCACAGATACGCAGTATTTT. V and J are TRBV7-8 and TRBJ2-3, with TRBD2 matching 8 bases. CDR3 length: 16 amino acids. The ends lost 5 bases at V and 1 base at J; junction bases unmatched: 8. Germline CDR1 is SGHVS and CDR2 is FQNEAQ.

For this clonotype: An end of the junction does not agree with germline; a read error may underlie this. The V and J genes are TRBV4-1 and TRBJ1-1; D ambiguous. Germline V gene sequence: CDR1 MGHRA, CDR2 YSYEKL. The CDR3 spans 14 residues. This CDR3 is CASSQAALNAEAFF. Here the CDR3 DNA reads TGCGCCAGCAGCCAAGCGGCGCTGAACGCTGAAGCTTTCTTT.